This T cell receptor beta chain was profiled in a study of T cell responses to AZD1222 COVID-19 vaccine. Across the whole study: The analysis combined second doses at about 4 or about 12 weeks.

TCRdb's copy holds only in-frame clones and misses some; the assay was immunoSEQ multiplex PCR. The sample holds over 25,000 clones, approximately 78% seen once. Notes on the study in general: In all cases, repertoires were sampled only after the peak T cell response. Elevations in Spike-specific TCR breadth and depth followed administration of two AZD1222 doses. The CD4 TCRs associated with vaccination extended across spike and predominated at 160-218 and 743-854.

To note about this clone: Its target is not known.

Trimming left V 4 bases short and J 0 bases short, with 11 bases between. This CDR3 spans 16 amino acids. Germline V gene lookup returns CDR1 SGHRS and CDR2 YFSETQ. The chain is built from TRBV5-1 and TRBJ1-6; D gene ambiguous. This clonotype was obtained from an adult in good health. The specimen comprised peripheral blood, sampled on day 0 of AZD1222 vaccination. The CDR3 spells CASSPPGGSYNSPLHF. CDR3 nucleotide sequence: TGCGCCAGCAGCCCGCCGGGAGGCTCCTATAATTCACCCCTCCACTTT.